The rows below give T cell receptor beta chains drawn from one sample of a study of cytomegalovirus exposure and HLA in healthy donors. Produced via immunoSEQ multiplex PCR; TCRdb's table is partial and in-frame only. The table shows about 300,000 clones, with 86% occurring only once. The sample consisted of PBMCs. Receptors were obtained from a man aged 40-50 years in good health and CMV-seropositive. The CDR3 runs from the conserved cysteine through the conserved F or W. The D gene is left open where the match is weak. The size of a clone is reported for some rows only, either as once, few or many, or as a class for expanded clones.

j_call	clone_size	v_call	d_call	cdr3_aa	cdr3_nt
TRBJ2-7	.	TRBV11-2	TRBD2	CASSPGTSGYEQYF	TGTGCCAGCAGCCCTGGGACTAGCGGCTACGAGCAGTACTTC
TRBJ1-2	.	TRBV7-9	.	CASSSQGSYGYTF	TGTGCCAGCAGCTCACAGGGTTCCTATGGCTACACCTTC
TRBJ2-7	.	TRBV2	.	CASRRLGSDYEQYF	TGTGCCAGCAGGAGACTAGGGTCGGACTACGAGCAGTACTTC
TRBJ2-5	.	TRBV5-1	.	CASSLTGGRETQYF	TGCGCCAGCAGCCTCACGGGGGGCCGGGAGACCCAGTACTTC
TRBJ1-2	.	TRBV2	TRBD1	CASRTTGDYGYTF	TGTGCCAGCAGGACGACAGGGGACTATGGCTACACCTTC
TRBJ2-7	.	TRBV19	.	CASSTPEFRGEQYF	TGTGCCAGTAGTACTCCCGAGTTCCGGGGCGAGCAGTACTTC
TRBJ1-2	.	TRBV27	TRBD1	CASTSGTANYGYTF	TGTGCCAGCACCTCCGGGACAGCTAACTATGGCTACACCTTC
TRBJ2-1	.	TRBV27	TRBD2	CASSSGLAGVYNEQFF	TGTGCCAGCAGTTCGGGACTAGCGGGAGTGTACAATGAGCAGTTCTTC
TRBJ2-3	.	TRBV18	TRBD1	CASSPGDRVPDTQYF	TGTGCCAGCTCACCGGGGGACAGGGTGCCGGATACGCAGTATTTT
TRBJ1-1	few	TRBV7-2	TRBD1	CASSGQVYTEAFF	TGTGCCAGCAGCGGACAGGTTTACACTGAAGCTTTCTTT
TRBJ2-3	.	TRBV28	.	CASSFRWGDSLPDTQYF	TGTGCCAGCAGTTTCAGATGGGGTGACAGCCTCCCAGATACGCAGTATTTT
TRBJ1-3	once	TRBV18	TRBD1	CASSQTSLDRVGNTIYF	TGTGCCAGCTCCCAGACCTCCCTCGACAGGGTTGGAAACACCATATATTTT
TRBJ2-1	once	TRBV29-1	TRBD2	CSPGGGDGEQFF	TGCAGCCCCGGGGGGGGAGATGGTGAGCAGTTCTTC
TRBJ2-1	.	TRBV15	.	CATSRDPGVYNEQFF	TGTGCCACCAGCAGAGATCCGGGAGTTTACAATGAGCAGTTCTTC
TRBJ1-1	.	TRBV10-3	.	CARRTDLNTEAFF	TGTGCCAGAAGGACAGACCTGAACACTGAAGCTTTCTTT